This record covers a single T cell receptor (beta chain). This clonotype was detected only once. Its recognized antigen is unknown. Base-call qualities are not available, and no considerably larger clone is one nucleotide away. This record comes from a study of CD8 T cells in ankylosing spondylitis (dated 2017 in TCRdb). At the level of the whole study: The study set out to find disease-linked TCR variants by profiling T cell receptor beta repertoires in ankylosing spondylitis patients and healthy donors. In total, the full study cohort was made up of about 99 healthy donors and roughly 27 ankylosing spondylitis patients. Peripheral blood was sampled, and synovial fluid was also collected from ankylosing spondylitis patients. Summary of the overall study and its limitations: Blood from ankylosing spondylitis patients appeared to be characterized by a TCR beta motif composed of under 10 highly homologous amino acid variants. Some motif variants had previously been reported in the synovial fluid and blood of reactive arthritis patients, which suggests shared mechanisms of disease initiation. Significant enrichment of the disease-linked clones was reported in matched synovial fluid samples from ankylosing spondylitis patients. The disease-linked clones showed a CD8+ phenotype and occurred at relatively low frequencies in peripheral blood.

Including the terminal cysteine and phenylalanine, the CDR3 comprises 14 residues. This entry keeps only the CDR3 DNA: 42 bases, framed from base 1. CDR1 SGHRS and CDR2 YFSETQ were looked up in the germline V gene. V ends up 4 bases short and J 3 bases short, with an unmatched junction base count of 3. The instrument was an Illumina HiSeq 2500. TCR beta libraries were prepared by quantitative 5'-RACE with molecular barcodes. Turning to the authors' computational methods: To identify disease-linked TCR variants, a new computational method was used, one built on a probabilistic model of VDJ rearrangement. The public reads were quality trimmed at Q25 with fastp and then assembled into clones with MiXCR by TCRdb, keeping productive beta chains. Rows with a matching CDR3 protein are joined into one entry that keeps the most common DNA and genes. These V and J calls rely on TCRdb rather than the paper's analysis. For this sample the table gives roughly 450,000 distinct CDR3 sequences, of which 25% to 30% were detected only once. About 0.89% of the sample is in the top ten clones.

The material sequenced was blood, either unsorted or a sorted T cell fraction (not recorded which). Recombination connected TRBV5-1 to TRBJ2-5; 10 junctional bases match TRBD1. The TCR comes from a male donor with ankylosing spondylitis. The CDR3 has the sequence CASSKTGGEETQYF. The DNA reads as follows: TGCGCCAGCAGCAAGACAGGGGGCGAAGAGACCCAGTACTTC.